This is a list of T cell receptor beta chains from one sample in a study of CD8 T cells in Susac syndrome. TCRdb recomputed calls from the immunoSEQ multiplex PCR reads with MiXCR, one row per CDR3 protein. Altogether about 190,000 distinct CDR3 sequences are present, about 94% being singletons, with the ten largest covering around 0.096%. Input material: CD4+ T cells from PBMCs. These receptors were obtained from a human donor with Susac syndrome. Both conserved end residues are trimmed from each CDR3. Clone size is given for some rows only: seen once, a few or many times, or a class if the clone is expanded.

v_gene: TRBV5-6
abundance: NA
j_gene: TRBJ2-4
CDR3aa: ASSLVEGANIQY

v_gene: TRBV30
abundance: NA
j_gene: TRBJ1-1
CDR3aa: AWSVSVGTEAF

v_gene: TRBV18
abundance: NA
j_gene: TRBJ2-1
CDR3aa: ASSPGTGWQGEQF

v_gene: TRBV30
abundance: NA
j_gene: TRBJ2-5
CDR3aa: AWTLLGVAGETQY

v_gene: TRBV6-5
abundance: NA
j_gene: TRBJ1-2
CDR3aa: ASSYRQGARGYT

v_gene: TRBV5-1
abundance: NA
j_gene: TRBJ2-2
CDR3aa: ASSRLAGGNTGELF

v_gene: TRBV20-1
abundance: NA
j_gene: TRBJ2-5
CDR3aa: SALPPGGQETQY

v_gene: TRBV5-1
abundance: NA
j_gene: TRBJ2-2
CDR3aa: ASSFLADPTGELF

v_gene: TRBV19
abundance: NA
j_gene: TRBJ2-2
CDR3aa: ATSAGGPNGELF

v_gene: TRBV2
abundance: NA
j_gene: TRBJ1-4
CDR3aa: ASSRSSTNEKLF

v_gene: TRBV10-1
abundance: NA
j_gene: TRBJ2-6
CDR3aa: ASSESRGANVLT

v_gene: TRBV20-1
abundance: once
j_gene: TRBJ2-7
CDR3aa: SARFLGRSSYEQY

v_gene: TRBV12-3/TRBV12-4
abundance: NA
j_gene: TRBJ1-1
CDR3aa: ASSFGGYTEAF

v_gene: TRBV30
abundance: once
j_gene: TRBJ2-5
CDR3aa: AWSVLAGPETQY

v_gene: TRBV3-1
abundance: NA
j_gene: TRBJ2-1
CDR3aa: ASSQGPGTGGNEQF

v_gene: TRBV14
abundance: NA
j_gene: TRBJ2-7
CDR3aa: ASSPGTVPYEQY

v_gene: TRBV2
abundance: NA
j_gene: TRBJ1-5
CDR3aa: ASSRLGLNQPQH

v_gene: TRBV3-1
abundance: NA
j_gene: TRBJ2-1
CDR3aa: ASSRLTGDSVNEQF

v_gene: TRBV29-1
abundance: NA
j_gene: TRBJ1-2
CDR3aa: SVEGQGVGYT

v_gene: TRBV6-2/TRBV6-3
abundance: NA
j_gene: TRBJ2-1
CDR3aa: ASSYSYRGNEQF

v_gene: TRBV3-1
abundance: NA
j_gene: TRBJ1-2
CDR3aa: ASSQVTGQGMRGYT

v_gene: TRBV19
abundance: NA
j_gene: TRBJ1-6
CDR3aa: ASSEGRGNSPLH